This note documents a single T cell receptor (beta chain) sequence. This clone's antigen is unknown. Per-nucleotide qualities are absent, and no much larger clonotype sits a single base away. The sample has other DNA sequences that encode this CDR3 too. Each collaborating institution followed its own protocols to collect whole blood in K2EDTA tubes. For TCRbeta analysis, collaborator samples were shipped as frozen whole blood, as isolated PBMCs, or as DNA extracted from either sample type. The CDR3 runs 14 residues from the cysteine to the phenylalanine. Only the CDR3 portion is preserved as DNA: 42 bases, with reading frame beginning at the first base. Cut back by 0 bases and 1 base, the V and J ends lie 7 bases apart. The germline V gene gives CDR1 as MNHEY and CDR2 as SVGAGI. The data were taken from a study of blood T cell repertoires in COVID-19 (dated by TCRdb to about 2020). For the wider study: Samples covering the acute and convalescent phases of COVID-19 were provided by collaborators in the United States, Italy and Spain. The dataset comprised deeply sampled blood TCRbeta repertoires from subjects exposed to, actively infected with, or recovered from COVID-19. Where HLA class I and class II types were available, the types were taken from metadata supplied by the sample provider, not from assay-based typing. The prospective study material was composed of cDNA or gDNA derived from T cells, B-cell-depleted T cells, or PBMCs. Sample metadata almost always included a de-identified subject ID, COVID-19 status, age in years and sex. The repertoires were released in a freely available public database intended as a resource for research on the immune response to SARS-CoV-2. Samples were obtained from the ongoing ImmuneRACE study (first 160 participants) and from some 1,200 subjects provided by 6 global collaborators.

Study-wide conclusions, independent of this receptor: The quantity of clinical and demographic metadata differed by source and by participant and was supplied without curation.

TCRbeta CDR3 regions were amplified from genomic DNA using the immunoSEQ Assay, a bias-controlled multiplex PCR. Under the source paper's analysis protocol: The number of nucleated cells in each sample was estimated by amplification of reference gene primers within the assay. To quantify the absolute abundance of each unique TCRbeta CDR3 rearrangement, sequence reads were collapsed and filtered. Productive Simpson clonality was computed per sample as the square root of Simpson's diversity index over productive rearrangements. This is the immuneACCESS table as TCRdb keeps it, with only in-frame sequences that have V and J called. A part of the clones is gone; compared with another copy, unresolved V genes explain less than half, and the rest is unexplained. V and J calls and clone size are copied from that table; D and trimming were computed from the DNA. The sample table contains 90,000 to 150,000 clones; only one count was recorded for around 89% of them. The ten largest clones take up 25% to 30% of the sample.

The receptor chain draws on TRBV6-5 and TRBJ2-7, with no reliable assignment of the D segment. The sample consisted of peripheral blood. This TCR derives from a man aged 70-80 years with active or convalescent COVID-19. The DNA reads TGTGCCAGCAGTTACTCGGCAGGTTCCTACGAGCAGTACTTC. The translation is CASSYSAGSYEQYF.